What follows describes a single T cell receptor beta chain. This sample was included in a study of shared clonotypes between healthy human individuals. Assay: immunoSEQ multiplex PCR; the TCRdb copy retains only in-frame clones and omits some. The sample carries about 2 million clones, 85% to 95% recorded once. CDR3 length: 17 amino acids. Germline V gene data show CDR1 as KGHSY and CDR2 as FQNENV. V trimming: 4 bases; J trimming: 0 bases; junction bases outside the gene matches: 11. The naive CD8 fraction comprised CD45RO-negative cells positively selected for CCR7 and excluded terminally differentiated effector memory CD45RA+ cells.

The TCR comes from a man aged 18 to 30 in good health. Sequencing input: naive CD8+ T cells sorted from blood. The rearrangement links TRBV16 to TRBJ1-1, with 7 bases matching TRBD1. In DNA, the CDR3 is TGTGCCAGCAGCCCCCCTCCCTGGACAGGTGTGAACACTGAAGCTTTCTTT. This encodes CASSPPPWTGVNTEAFF.